The 32 T cell receptor beta chains presented below share a single source sample, sequenced in a study of radiotherapy plus CTLA-4 blockade in lung cancer. TCRdb's copy holds only in-frame clones and misses some; the assay was immunoSEQ multiplex PCR. The table includes some 50,000 clones, 84% detected once. This material consisted of peripheral blood, taken from a patient treated with radiotherapy plus ipilimumab. These receptors were obtained from a human donor with non-small cell lung cancer whose response to radiotherapy plus ipilimumab could not be evaluated.

This chain connects TRBV7-8 to TRBJ1-1, with D hard to call. CDR1 is SGHVS, CDR2 FQNEAQ, per germline. The CDR3 runs to 15 residues. V dropped 4 bases and J dropped 3 bases, with 15 bases sitting between them. The CDR3 spells CASSSRTRLDTEAFF. In nucleotides, the CDR3 is TGTGCCAGCAGCTCGCGCACGAGATTGGACACTGAAGCTTTCTTT.

This chain connects TRBV28 to TRBJ2-3, with a tentative D call TRBD2 (6 bases). The V end was cut by 11 bases, the J end by 1 base, with 13 bases between. Germline V gene sequence: CDR1 MDHEN, CDR2 SYDVKM. The CDR3 sequence is 13 residues long. This CDR3 reads CASRPSGTDTQYF. The CDR3 DNA sequence: TGTGCCTCAAGGCCTAGCGGCACAGATACGCAGTATTTT.

The chain joins TRBV18 to TRBJ1-2; D unresolved. This CDR3 has 12 residues. Germline V CDR1 and CDR2: KGHSH, LQKENI. V was clipped by 4 bases and J by 8 bases, with 11 bases between them. The CDR3 DNA is TGTGCCAGCTCACAAGGCTTAGCGGGCTACACCTTC. Amino acids: CASSQGLAGYTF.

J is TRBJ1-2 and V is TRBV6-5, with 7 bases aligning to TRBD1. This CDR3 has 15 residues. V shed 8 bases and J 1 base; nucleotides not matched to a gene: 10. CDR1 and CDR2 from the germline V gene are MNHEY and SVGAGI. The CDR3 DNA reads TGTGCCAGCCGATTAGCGGGACAGAATAACTATGGCTACACCTTC. Translation: CASRLAGQNNYGYTF.

V gene TRBV25-1 combines with J gene TRBJ2-3; D is possibly TRBD2 (5 bases). Trimming removed 5 bases from V and 6 bases from J, with 12 bases in between. Germline V gives CDR1 MGHDK, CDR2 SYGVNS. The CDR3 is made up of 13 amino acids. The CDR3 coding sequence is TGTGCCAGCAGTTTGAGGGCCCTTGATACGCAGTATTTT. It codes for CASSLRALDTQYF.

This rearrangement joins TRBV4-2 to TRBJ2-1; 11 nucleotides line up with TRBD2. The CDR3 loop spans 16 amino acids. The J segment lost 15 bases and the V segment lost 0 bases, leaving 13 bases of the junction unmatched. The germline V gene has CDR1 LGHNA and CDR2 YNFKEQ. The CDR3 region has the DNA TGTGCCAGCAGCCAAGATGGGCTAGCGGGAGGAAATTTTATGTTCTTC. Amino acids: CASSQDGLAGGNFMFF.

The gene calls are TRBV5-5 and TRBJ2-6, with D maybe TRBD2 (6 bases). This CDR3 region has 18 residues. The V gene's germline CDR1 is SGHKS and CDR2 YYEKEE (reference sequence). Trimming cost V 5 bases and J 2 bases, with 20 bases left between them. CDR3: CASRVLEGSMAGANVLTF. The CDR3 DNA follows: TGTGCCAGCAGGGTTTTGGAGGGGTCGATGGCTGGGGCCAACGTCCTGACTTTC.

The CDR3 coding sequence is TGTGCCAGCAGCCAAGATCCGGAAGGGGACTCCTACAATGAGCAGTTCTTC. It encodes CASSQDPEGDSYNEQFF. The V call is TRBV4-2, the J call TRBJ2-1; possible D gene TRBD1, 5 bases. The ends were cut back, 0 bases at V and 0 bases at J, with 12 bases in the middle. CDR3 length equals 17 residues. The germline V gene encodes CDR1 LGHNA and CDR2 YNFKEQ.

V is TRBV6-5 and J is TRBJ1-2; 7 positions match TRBD1. Germline V gives CDR1 MNHEY, CDR2 SVGAGI. This CDR3 has 14 amino acids. The ends lost 4 bases at V and 2 bases at J; junction bases unmatched: 4. The DNA for the CDR3 is TGTGCCAGCAGTTTGGACAGGTTCAACTATGGCTACACCTTC. It encodes CASSLDRFNYGYTF.

In its sample, this clone was seen once. The chain uses TRBV7-9 and TRBJ2-5, with D perhaps matching TRBD1 (5 bases). The J call may be mistaken, given a closer DNA end match to TRBJ2-7. This CDR3 contains 12 residues. The germline CDR1 and CDR2 sequences are SEHNR and FQNEAQ (reference sequence). The CDR3 loop is CASFRDSYEQYF. The CDR3 DNA sequence: TGTGCCAGCTTCAGGGACTCCTACGAGCAGTACTTC.

This clone is a singleton in its sample. The chain combines TRBV5-1 with TRBJ2-5, with TRBD1 matching 8 bases. CDR1 is SGHRS and CDR2 is YFSETQ in the germline V gene. V was clipped by 9 bases and J by 2 bases; unmatched bases: 12. The CDR3 covers 15 residues. This CDR3 is CANNRTGKIQETQYF. DNA for the CDR3: TGCGCCAATAATAGGACAGGGAAAATTCAAGAGACCCAGTACTTC. The variable domain in full, completed from reference TRBV5-1 and TRBJ2-5, reads KAGVTQTPRYLIKTRGQQVTLSCSPISGHRSVSWYQQTPGQGLQFLFEYFSETQRNKGNFPGRFSGRQFSNSRSEMNVSTLELGDSALYLCANNRTGKIQETQYFGPGTRLLVL.

This CDR3 reads CASSPGQTYSGNTIYF. Here the CDR3 DNA reads TGTGCCAGCAGCCCCGGACAGACTTACTCTGGAAACACCATATATTTT. The chain has TRBV11-2 and TRBJ1-3; TRBD1 might be the D (6 bases). CDR1 SGHAT and CDR2 FQNNGV come from the germline V gene. Trimming left V 5 bases short and J 0 bases short, with 14 bases between. The CDR3 totals 16 residues.

The rearrangement uses TRBV5-4 and TRBJ1-2; 7 bases match TRBD1. V dropped 4 bases and J dropped 0; count of bases not matched to a gene: 9. CDR1 SGHNT and CDR2 YYREEE come from the germline V gene (reference sequence). CDR3 length: 16 amino acids. The CDR3 is CASSTQQGNPNYGYTF. Written as DNA, the CDR3 is TGTGCCAGCAGCACGCAACAGGGGAACCCTAACTATGGCTACACCTTC.

The gene calls are TRBV28 and TRBJ2-6; D ambiguous. The CDR3 is made up of 15 amino acids. The germline gives CDR1 MDHEN, CDR2 SYDVKM. V lost 7 bases to trimming and J lost 0 bases, with 10 bases between them. As DNA, the CDR3 is TGTGCCAGCACCTTCAGTCGCTCTGGGGCCAACGTCCTGACTTTC. It yields the protein CASTFSRSGANVLTF.

The CDR3 protein is CASRLAGYSYEQYF. The CDR3 nucleotides read TGTGCCAGCAGGCTAGCGGGCTATTCCTACGAGCAGTACTTC. V usage is TRBV27 and J usage is TRBJ2-7, with TRBD2 identical over 8 bases. The CDR3 totals 14 residues. V shed 6 bases and J 1 base; nucleotides not matched to a gene: 5. Germline loops: CDR1 MNHEY, CDR2 SMNVEV (reference sequence).

This sequence joins TRBV6-1 and TRBJ2-7; 8 positions match TRBD2. The ends lost 7 bases at V and 1 base at J; junction bases unmatched: 9. The CDR3 contains 15 residues. Germline V gives CDR1 MNHNS, CDR2 SASEGT. The CDR3 here is CASTAASGGSYEQYF. CDR3 coding DNA: TGTGCCAGCACGGCAGCTTCGGGGGGGTCCTACGAGCAGTACTTC.

The chain employs TRBV7-3 and TRBJ2-3; 10 bases are a match to TRBD2. The CDR3 contains 15 residues. V shed 1 base, J shed 6 bases, and the junction held 4 bases outside the gene matches. Germline V gene data show CDR1 as SGHTA and CDR2 as FQGTGA. CDR3 DNA: TGTGCCAGCAGCTTAAGTAGCGGGAGGTGGGATACGCAGTATTTT. Residues: CASSLSSGRWDTQYF.

The chain has TRBV28 and TRBJ1-2; D unclear. Trimming took 3 bases from V and 3 from J, leaving 11 bases between them. This CDR3 has 14 amino acids. The V gene's germline CDR1 is MDHEN and CDR2 SYDVKM. CDR3 in DNA: TGTGCCAGCAGTTTGAAGTTGGCAGACTATGGCTACACCTTC. Its translation is CASSLKLADYGYTF.

The rearrangement uses TRBV4-3 and TRBJ1-5, with D possibly being TRBD1 (5 bases). Germline V gene lookup returns CDR1 LGHNA and CDR2 YSLEER. This CDR3 contains 15 residues. Trimming removed 2 bases from V and 0 bases from J, with 8 bases in between. The CDR3 region has the DNA TGCGCCAGCAGCCAAACAGGCAATAGCAATCAGCCCCAGCATTTT. Protein sequence: CASSQTGNSNQPQHF.

The V gene is TRBV4-3, the J gene TRBJ1-2; D remains ambiguous. V dropped 5 bases and J dropped 0 bases, with 7 bases sitting between them. The CDR3 spans 13 residues. Germline-derived CDR1 and CDR2 are LGHNA and YSLEER. CDR3 nucleotide sequence: TGCGCCAGCAGCTCTGGCTCTAACTATGGCTACACCTTC. It is translated as CASSSGSNYGYTF.

J is TRBJ1-6 and V is TRBV11-1, with a possible D match to TRBD1 (5 bases). Trimming pared 5 bases from V and 6 bases from J, leaving 14 bases between. Looked up from germline, CDR1 is SGHAT and CDR2 is FQDESV (reference sequence). This CDR3 region has 15 residues. Written as DNA, the CDR3 is TGTGCCAGCAGCCTCCGGGGGACTCCTAATTCACCCCTCCACTTT. Residues: CASSLRGTPNSPLHF.

This sequence joins TRBV7-2 and TRBJ1-1; D is possibly TRBD1 (5 bases). CDR3 length equals 14 residues. The ends were cut back, 5 bases at V and 4 bases at J, with 14 bases in the middle. CDR1 and CDR2 from the germline V gene are SGHTA and FQGNSA. The CDR3 sequence: CASSPRWGGTEAFF. The CDR3 DNA reads as TGTGCCAGCAGCCCTCGGTGGGGGGGCACTGAAGCTTTCTTT.

V is TRBV4-3 and J is TRBJ2-3; D unclear. The ends were cut back, 0 bases at V and 0 bases at J, with 4 bases in the middle. CDR1 is LGHNA, CDR2 YSLEER, per germline. This CDR3 is built from 14 residues. CDR3 residues: CASSQDRSTDTQYF. DNA for the CDR3: TGCGCCAGCAGCCAAGATCGTAGCACAGATACGCAGTATTTT.

The chain recombines TRBV2 with TRBJ2-5; 11 bases are shared with TRBD2. Germline lookup yields CDR1 SNHLY and CDR2 FYNNEI. The CDR3 is 15 amino acids. J lost 3 bases, V lost 9 bases, and 9 bases had no gene match. The CDR3 DNA is TGTGCCAGTCATCAACCGGGACTAGCGGAAGAGACCCAGTACTTC. It specifies CASHQPGLAEETQYF.

The chain carries TRBV19 and TRBJ2-7, with D uncertain. Per germline, CDR1 LNHDA and CDR2 SQIVND (reference sequence). The CDR3 is 15 amino acids. The V end lost 3 bases, the J end lost 5 bases, and 17 bases lay between the germline ends. The CDR3 sequence is CASSMSSLGIHEQYF. The CDR3 region has the DNA TGTGCCAGTAGTATGTCGTCCCTGGGCATTCACGAGCAGTACTTC.

The V and J genes are TRBV2 and TRBJ1-6; D gene uncertain. Germline assignment: CDR1 SNHLY and CDR2 FYNNEI. With 1 base removed from V and 7 bases from J, the gap between germline ends came to 8 bases. CDR3 length: 14 amino acids. The CDR3 is CASSEEAGNSPLHF. In nucleotides, the CDR3 is TGTGCCAGCAGTGAAGAGGCAGGCAATTCACCCCTCCACTTT.

V and J are TRBV9 and TRBJ2-3, with TRBD2 identical over 9 bases. The germline V gene has CDR1 SGDLS and CDR2 YYNGEE. The V segment lost 0 bases and the J segment 6 bases; nucleotides outside the gene matches: 5. CDR3 size: 15 residues. The CDR3 DNA sequence: TGTGCCAGCAGCGTAGTTGGGAGCGGGAGGGATACGCAGTATTTT. Its translation: CASSVVGSGRDTQYF.

V is TRBV5-8 and J is TRBJ2-2; 9 bases are shared with TRBD1. CDR3 size: 16 residues. Germline trimming cut 4 bases from V and 3 bases from J; bases unmatched to any gene: 7. Germline assignment: CDR1 SGHTS and CDR2 YDEGEE. CDR3 region: CASSRGTGPYTGELFF. The CDR3 nucleotides read TGTGCCAGCAGCCGGGGGACAGGGCCCTACACCGGGGAGCTGTTTTTT.

The genes are TRBV18 and TRBJ2-7; D unresolved. The CDR3 is 12 residues long. Germline V gene sequence: CDR1 KGHSH, CDR2 LQKENI. V lost 0 bases and J lost 6, with 6 bases in between. The CDR3 nucleotides read TGTGCCAGCTCACCACCCCCCCTCGAGCAGTACTTC. It codes for CASSPPPLEQYF.

This clone was observed once. The chain links TRBV14 to TRBJ2-1, with 13 bases lining up with TRBD2. The length of the CDR3 is 20 residues. With V trimmed by 1 base and J by 7 bases, 16 bases remained unmatched. In germline, CDR1 is SGHDN, CDR2 FVKESK. CDR3 in DNA: TGTGCCAGCAGCCAAGGAGGGGGACTAGCGGGACGCGGCACCGAGAATGAGCAGTTCTTC. It encodes CASSQGGGLAGRGTENEQFF. Drawing the rest from reference TRBV14 and TRBJ2-1, the complete variable domain is EAGVTQFPSHSVIEKGQTVTLRCDPISGHDNLYWYRRVMGKEIKFLLHFVKESKQDESGMPNNRFLAERTGGTYSTLKVQPAELEDSGVYFCASSQGGGLAGRGTENEQFFGPGTRLTVL.

The genes are TRBV6-5 and TRBJ2-5; 7 bases map to TRBD1. CDR1 and CDR2 from the germline V gene are MNHEY and SVGAGI. CDR3 length: 14 amino acids. With V trimmed by 6 bases and J by 0 bases, 4 bases remained unmatched. CDR3 sequence reads: CASRPTGHQETQYF. For the CDR3, the DNA is TGTGCCAGCAGACCGACAGGGCACCAAGAGACCCAGTACTTC.

This clone has more than one count but fewer than ten. The chain couples TRBV4-1 to TRBJ1-6; tentative D call: TRBD1 (5 bases). CDR1 MGHRA and CDR2 YSYEKL come from the germline V gene. V lost 0 bases to trimming and J lost 5 bases, with 20 bases between them. The CDR3 is 19 residues long. The CDR3 spells CASSQDIPRGAGNNSPLHF. CDR3 nucleotide sequence: TGCGCCAGCAGCCAAGATATCCCCCGTGGGGCAGGGAATAATTCACCCCTCCACTTT.